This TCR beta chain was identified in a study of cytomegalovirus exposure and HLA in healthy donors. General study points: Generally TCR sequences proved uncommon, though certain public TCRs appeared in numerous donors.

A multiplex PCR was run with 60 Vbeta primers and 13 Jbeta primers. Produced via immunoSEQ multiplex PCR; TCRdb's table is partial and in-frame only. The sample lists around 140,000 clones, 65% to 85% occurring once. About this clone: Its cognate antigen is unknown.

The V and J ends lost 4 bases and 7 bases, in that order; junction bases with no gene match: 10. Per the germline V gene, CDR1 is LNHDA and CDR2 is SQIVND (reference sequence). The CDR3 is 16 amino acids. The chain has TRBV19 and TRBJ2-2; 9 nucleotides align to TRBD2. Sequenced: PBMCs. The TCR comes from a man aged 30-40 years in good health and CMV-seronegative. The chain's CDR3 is CASSKPFSGSVGELFF. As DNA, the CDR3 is TGTGCCAGTAGTAAGCCGTTTAGCGGGAGTGTCGGGGAGCTGTTTTTT.